Below are 8 T cell receptor beta chains sequenced from a single sample in a study of blood T cell repertoires in COVID-19. TCRdb keeps only in-frame clones here, not all; method: immunoSEQ multiplex PCR. The table records 95,000 to 150,000 clones, roughly 87% of them present only once. Sequencing was done on a sample of peripheral blood. The receptors originated from a man older than 75 with active or convalescent COVID-19.

The chain joins TRBV12-3 or TRBV12-4 to TRBJ2-1; 7 bases agree with TRBD1. The CDR3 length is 12 residues. V was clipped by 6 bases and J by 8 bases; unmatched bases: 4. CDR3 in amino acids: CASRRTGDEQFF. Written as DNA, the CDR3 is TGTGCCAGCAGACGGACAGGCGATGAGCAGTTCTTC.

The chain combines TRBV3-1 (or the pseudogene TRBV3-2) with TRBJ2-2; TRBD1 agrees at 7 bases. The CDR3 is made up of 16 amino acids. Trimming took 4 bases from V and 2 from J; bases not matched to a gene: 7. Germline CDR1 LGHDT, CDR2 YNNKEL (reference sequence). The CDR3 DNA follows: TGTGCCAGCAGCCTTTACAGGGGCCTTAACACCGGGGAGCTGTTTTTT. It specifies CASSLYRGLNTGELFF.

V gene TRBV14 combines with J gene TRBJ2-7; the D gene is possibly TRBD2 (6 bases). The CDR3 runs to 13 residues. V lost 1 base to trimming and J lost 12 bases, with 16 bases between them. CDR1 SGHDN and CDR2 FVKESK come from the germline V gene. This CDR3 is CASSQVGGYSPYF. The CDR3 nucleotides are TGTGCCAGCAGCCAAGTGGGAGGCTATTCTCCGTACTTC. The entire variable domain, with the rest obtained from reference TRBV14 and TRBJ2-7, is as follows: EAGVTQFPSHSVIEKGQTVTLRCDPISGHDNLYWYRRVMGKEIKFLLHFVKESKQDESGMPNNRFLAERTGGTYSTLKVQPAELEDSGVYFCASSQVGGYSPYFGPGTRLTVT.

The chain employs TRBV30 and TRBJ1-1; D remains unclear. CDR3 length equals 13 residues. The germline V gene has CDR1 GTSNPN and CDR2 SVGIG (reference sequence). Between the trimmed V and J ends, which lost 2 bases and 1 base, there was a span of 8 bases. The CDR3: CAWSITANTEAFF. DNA of the CDR3: TGTGCCTGGAGTATTACAGCGAACACTGAAGCTTTCTTT.

This chain connects TRBV7-3 to TRBJ2-7; 8 bases agree with TRBD1. Germline V gene sequence: CDR1 SGHTA, CDR2 FQGTGA. V was pared by 3 bases and J by 4 bases, with 2 bases of the junction left unmatched. This CDR3 contains 13 residues. DNA for the CDR3: TGTGCCAGCAGCTTCAGGGGGCGGTACGAGCAGTACTTC. Its protein product is CASSFRGRYEQYF.

The chain is built from TRBV28 and TRBJ2-1; TRBD1 agrees at 12 bases. Germline V CDR1 and CDR2: MDHEN, SYDVKM. The V segment lost 4 bases and the J segment 8 bases; nucleotides outside the gene matches: 6. The CDR3 spans 15 residues. The CDR3: CASSSGTGGPHEQFF. CDR3 nucleotides: TGTGCCAGCAGTTCGGGGACAGGGGGCCCCCATGAGCAGTTCTTC.

V usage is TRBV4-1 and J usage is TRBJ1-1; 9 positions agree with TRBD1. Per the germline V gene, CDR1 is MGHRA and CDR2 is YSYEKL. J was trimmed by 4 bases and V by 4 bases; bases with no gene match: 7. The CDR3 has 15 amino acids. The CDR3 bases are TGCGCCAGCAGCCCACAGGGGGCCCGTGGCACTGAAGCTTTCTTT. Its protein is CASSPQGARGTEAFF.

This chain joins TRBV10-3 and TRBJ1-1; 7 nucleotides match TRBD1. CDR1 and CDR2 from the germline V gene are ENHRY and SYGVKD. Trimming cost V 5 bases and J 1 base; bases outside gene matches: 4. The CDR3 is 14 amino acids. In DNA form, the CDR3 reads TGTGCCATCAGTAACGACAGGGCGAACACTGAAGCTTTCTTT. This sequence encodes CAISNDRANTEAFF.